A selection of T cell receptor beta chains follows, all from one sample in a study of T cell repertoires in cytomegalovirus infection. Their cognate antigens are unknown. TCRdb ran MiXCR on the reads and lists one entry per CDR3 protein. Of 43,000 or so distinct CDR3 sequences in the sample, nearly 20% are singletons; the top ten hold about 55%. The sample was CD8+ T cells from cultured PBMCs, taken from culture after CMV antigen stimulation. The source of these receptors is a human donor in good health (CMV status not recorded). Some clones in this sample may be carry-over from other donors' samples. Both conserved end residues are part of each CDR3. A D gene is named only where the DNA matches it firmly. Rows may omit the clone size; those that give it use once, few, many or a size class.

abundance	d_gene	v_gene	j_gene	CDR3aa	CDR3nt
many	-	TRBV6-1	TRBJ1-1	CASSEKGERSDTEAFF	TGTGCCAGCAGTGAAAAAGGGGAAAGGAGCGACACTGAAGCTTTCTTT
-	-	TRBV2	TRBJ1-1	CASILNPGTRAFF	TGTGCCAGCATCCTTAACCCCGGAACCCGGGCTTTCTTT
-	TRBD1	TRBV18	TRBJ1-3	CASSHDRAFSGNTIYF	TGTGCCAGCTCCCACGACAGGGCCTTCTCTGGAAACACCATATATTTT
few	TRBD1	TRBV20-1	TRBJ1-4	CSARRDSRAAYEKLFF	TGCAGTGCTAGGAGGGACAGCAGAGCCGCCTATGAAAAACTGTTTTTT
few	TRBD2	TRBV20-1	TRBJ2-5	CSASGLAGGIQETQYF	TGCAGTGCCTCGGGACTAGCGGGGGGGATCCAAGAGACCCAGTACTTC
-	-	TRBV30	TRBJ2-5	CAWSEARGLLETQYF	TGTGCCTGGAGTGAGGCTCGGGGGCTGTTGGAGACCCAGTACTTC
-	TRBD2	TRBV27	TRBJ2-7	CASSFSAGGVVEQYF	TGTGCCAGCAGTTTCTCAGCGGGAGGTGTAGTCGAGCAGTACTTC
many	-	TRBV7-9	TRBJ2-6	CASSLVQEGADGANVLTF	TGTGCCAGCAGCTTAGTTCAAGAGGGTGCTGACGGGGCCAACGTCCTGACTTTC
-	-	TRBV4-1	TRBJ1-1	CASSQDPGGAEAFF	TGCGCCAGCAGCCAAGATCCGGGTGGGGCTGAAGCTTTCTTT
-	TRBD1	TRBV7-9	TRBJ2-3	CASSEGTGGMGDTQYF	TGTGCCAGCAGCGAAGGGACAGGGGGCATGGGAGATACGCAGTATTTT
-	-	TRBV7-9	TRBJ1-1	CASSRAGAVAEAFF	TGTGCCAGCAGTCGAGCGGGGGCGGTCGCTGAAGCTTTCTTT
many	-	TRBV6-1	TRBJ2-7	CASSEFANSYEQYF	TGTGCCAGCAGTGAGTTTGCCAACTCCTACGAGCAGTACTTC
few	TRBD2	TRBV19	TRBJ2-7	CASSIDDRLAESYEQYF	TGTGCCAGTAGTATAGATGACCGACTAGCGGAGTCCTACGAGCAGTACTTC
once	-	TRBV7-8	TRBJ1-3	CASSLLRGTGPGNTIYF	TGTGCCAGCAGCTTATTAAGAGGGACTGGACCTGGAAACACCATATATTTC
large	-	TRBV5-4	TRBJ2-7	CASSFDPISYEQYF	TGTGCCAGCAGTTTCGACCCGATCTCCTACGAGCAGTACTTC
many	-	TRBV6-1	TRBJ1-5	CASSERETQHF	TGTGCCAGCAGTGAGCGGGAGACCCAGCATTTT
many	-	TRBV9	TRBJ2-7	CASSVDSRGTWDEQYF	TGTGCCAGCAGCGTAGACTCTCGTGGGACCTGGGACGAGCAGTACTTC
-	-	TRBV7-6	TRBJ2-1	CASSPGPPILLNEQFF	TGTGCCAGCAGCCCCGGCCCCCCCATCTTACTCAATGAGCAGTTCTTC
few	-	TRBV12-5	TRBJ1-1	CASGLDGNTEAFF	TGTGCTAGTGGCCTGGACGGGAACACTGAAGCTTTCTTT
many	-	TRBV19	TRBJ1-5	CASSETHSNQPQHF	TGTGCCAGTAGTGAAACCCATAGCAATCAGCCCCAGCATTTT
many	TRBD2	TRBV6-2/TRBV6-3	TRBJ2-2	CASSSIRLAVTGELFF	TGTGCCAGCAGTTCCATCAGACTAGCGGTGACCGGGGAGCTGTTTTTT
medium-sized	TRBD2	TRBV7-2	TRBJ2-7	CASSQRTSGRVGEQYF	TGTGCCAGCAGCCAAAGGACTAGCGGGCGAGTAGGCGAGCAGTACTTC
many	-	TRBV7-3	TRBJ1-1	CASSLGGAGDTEAFF	TGTGCCAGCAGCTTAGGGGGGGCTGGGGACACTGAAGCTTTCTTT
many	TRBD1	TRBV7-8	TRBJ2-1	CASSLRTGNRNYNEQFF	TGTGCCAGCAGCTTAAGGACAGGGAATCGGAACTACAATGAGCAGTTCTTC
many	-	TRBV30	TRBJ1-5	CAWSVNIGLGYSNQPQHF	TGTGCCTGGAGTGTCAATATAGGGCTGGGGTATAGCAATCAGCCCCAGCATTTT
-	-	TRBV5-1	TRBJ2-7	CASSLDGRHEQYF	TGCGCCAGCAGCTTGGATGGGCGCCACGAGCAGTACTTC
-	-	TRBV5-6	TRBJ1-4	CASSLLAAQKLFF	TGTGCCAGCAGCTTGCTAGCCGCTCAAAAACTGTTTTTT
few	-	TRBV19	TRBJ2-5	CASSIDRGDQETQYF	TGTGCCAGTAGTATAGATCGCGGAGACCAAGAGACCCAGTACTTC
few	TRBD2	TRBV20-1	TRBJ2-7	CSARDVAGVGGEQYF	TGCAGTGCTAGAGACGTAGCGGGAGTAGGTGGCGAGCAGTACTTC
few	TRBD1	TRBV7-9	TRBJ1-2	CASSLARQGRYGYTF	TGTGCCAGCAGCTTAGCCCGACAGGGCAGGTATGGCTACACCTTC
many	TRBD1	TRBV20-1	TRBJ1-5	CSARDRDASNQPQHF	TGCAGTGCTAGGGACAGGGACGCGAGCAATCAGCCCCAGCATTTT
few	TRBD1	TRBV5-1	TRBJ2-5	CASSPGTGGFQETQYF	TGCGCCAGCAGCCCGGGGACAGGGGGCTTCCAAGAGACCCAGTACTTC
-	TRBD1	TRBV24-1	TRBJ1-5	CATSDRGQGVSNQPQHF	TGTGCCACCAGTGACCGGGGACAGGGCGTCAGCAATCAGCCCCAGCATTTT
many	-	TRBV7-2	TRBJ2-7	CASGWFSGGDYEQYF	TGTGCCAGCGGGTGGTTTTCCGGAGGGGATTACGAGCAGTACTTC
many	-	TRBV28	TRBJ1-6	CASSLGYRDSPLHF	TGTGCCAGCAGTTTGGGATACCGAGATTCACCCCTCCACTTT
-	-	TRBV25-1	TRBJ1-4	CASSEATNEKLFF	TGTGCCAGCAGTGAAGCAACTAATGAAAAACTGTTTTTT
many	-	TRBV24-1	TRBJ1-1	CATSLGRDTEAFF	TGTGCCACTTCCCTCGGTAGGGACACTGAAGCTTTCTTT
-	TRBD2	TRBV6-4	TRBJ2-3	CASSDSVAGATDTQYF	TGTGCCAGCAGTGACTCAGTAGCGGGGGCCACAGATACGCAGTATTTT
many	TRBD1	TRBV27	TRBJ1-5	CASRSMDRADQPQHF	TGTGCCAGCAGGTCTATGGACAGGGCGGATCAGCCCCAGCATTTT
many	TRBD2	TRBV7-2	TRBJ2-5	CASSPGLAVQETQYF	TGTGCCAGCAGCCCAGGACTAGCGGTCCAAGAGACCCAGTACTTC
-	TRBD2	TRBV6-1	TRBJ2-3	CASGGTSGSTDTQYF	TGTGCCAGCGGGGGGACTAGCGGCTCCACAGATACGCAGTATTTT
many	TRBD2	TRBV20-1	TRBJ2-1	CSARVLAGVNSYNEQFF	TGCAGTGCTAGAGTTCTAGCGGGAGTCAACTCCTACAATGAGCAGTTCTTC
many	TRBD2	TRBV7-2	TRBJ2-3	CASSSTSGRGDTQYF	TGTGCCAGCAGCTCGACTAGCGGGAGGGGAGATACGCAGTATTTT
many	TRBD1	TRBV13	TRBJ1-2	CASSDRTGTDGGYTF	TGTGCCAGCAGCGACCGGACAGGGACGGATGGAGGCTACACCTTC
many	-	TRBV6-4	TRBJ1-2	CASSDFSQGTYTF	TGTGCCAGCAGTGACTTCTCACAGGGCACCTACACCTTC
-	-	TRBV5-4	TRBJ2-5	CASSSWTEGSETQYF	TGTGCCAGCAGCTCATGGACAGAGGGTTCAGAGACCCAGTACTTC
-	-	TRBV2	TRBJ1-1	CASSDPGEGQLNTEAFF	TGTGCCAGCAGTGACCCAGGGGAAGGACAGTTGAACACTGAAGCTTTCTTT
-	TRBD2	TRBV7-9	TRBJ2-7	CASSSSAGNPAREQYF	TGTGCCAGCAGCTCTTCAGCGGGAAACCCAGCCAGGGAGCAGTACTTC
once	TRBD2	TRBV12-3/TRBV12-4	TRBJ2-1	CASSLGGTSGIF	TGTGCCAGCAGTTTAGGCGGGACGAGCGGGATCTTC
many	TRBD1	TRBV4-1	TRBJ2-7	CASSQDWDRVYEQYF	TGCGCCAGCAGCCAAGATTGGGACAGGGTGTACGAGCAGTACTTC
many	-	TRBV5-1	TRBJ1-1	CASSRGSNTEAFF	TGCGCCAGCAGCAGGGGGAGCAACACTGAAGCTTTCTTT
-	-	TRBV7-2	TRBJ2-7	CASSLGVGGMYEQYF	TGTGCCAGCAGCTTAGGGGTGGGAGGAATGTACGAGCAGTACTTC
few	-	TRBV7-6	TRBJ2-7	CASSPLPGQGTYEQYF	TGTGCCAGCAGCCCTCTCCCGGGGCAGGGAACCTACGAGCAGTACTTC